The rows below give T cell receptor beta chains drawn from one sample of a study of blood T cell repertoires in COVID-19. TCRdb keeps only in-frame clones here, not all; method: immunoSEQ multiplex PCR. The sample lists 160,000 or so clones; about four fifths were seen once. The sequenced sample consisted of peripheral blood. Receptors originate from a man in his 60s with active or convalescent COVID-19. Both conserved end residues are part of each CDR3. The order of the fields is J gene, V gene, CDR3 protein.

>TRBJ2-5|TRBV4-2
CASSLMTSGEQETQYF
>TRBJ1-6|TRBV2
CASKRSPGSPLHF
>TRBJ1-4|TRBV6-1
CASSEGGQGASEKLFF
>TRBJ1-6|TRBV28
CASSLMDRGSPLHF
>TRBJ2-7|TRBV29-1
CSVAPGQASYEQYF
>TRBJ2-3|TRBV11-3
CASSLGAAGFDTQYF
>TRBJ2-7|TRBV29-1
CSVKPGGQYEQYF
>TRBJ1-1|TRBV28
CASSPPSGNTEAFF
>TRBJ1-1|TRBV7-3
CASSPQALTTEAFF
>TRBJ2-7|TRBV5-1
CASSLARGVYEQYF
>TRBJ2-2|TRBV4-1
CASSQDQGAANTGELFF
>TRBJ2-1|TRBV19
CASGGDRERGEQFF
>TRBJ1-2|TRBV6-5
CASSYSGREGGYTF
>TRBJ1-2|TRBV19
CASRVGGVYGYTF
>TRBJ1-5|TRBV28
CASSLAGLGGNNQPQHF
>TRBJ2-3|TRBV27
CASSFGQGLTDTQYF
>TRBJ2-1|TRBV19
CASSTGQGVHNEQFF
>TRBJ1-6|TRBV29-1
CSVGQGLDSPLHF
>TRBJ1-1|TRBV29-1
CSVRGVNTEAFF
>TRBJ2-2|TRBV5-4
CASSFRDRGVGELFF
>TRBJ2-7|TRBV5-1
CASSQEGRASEDEQYF
>TRBJ2-1|TRBV15
CATSREMGPGDWLGGEQFF
>TRBJ2-7|TRBV28
CASGLYEQYF
>TRBJ1-2|TRBV6-1
CASSETAGPYGYTF
>TRBJ1-2|TRBV6-1
CASSEQGRDGYTF
>TRBJ1-5|TRBV2
CASSAREQPQHF
>TRBJ2-1|TRBV5-1
CASSPRQGVGNEQFF
>TRBJ2-7|TRBV6-5
CASSYSQRSSSYEQYF
>TRBJ1-4|TRBV7-9
CASSLEGQGSVNEKLFF
>TRBJ2-4|TRBV5-1
CASSPITGALAKNIQYF
>TRBJ2-1|TRBV7-2
CASSLAQPPQGNEQFF
>TRBJ1-5|TRBV18
CASRRQGNNQPQHF
>TRBJ2-5|TRBV3-1/TRBV3-2
CASSQGGVRETQYF
>TRBJ2-1|TRBV4-1
CASRRETYNEQFF
>TRBJ2-7|TRBV28
CASSLWVAGQGDEQYF
>TRBJ2-6|TRBV5-5
CASSLRGRGSGANVLTF
>TRBJ1-3|TRBV18
CASSPRQGKSGNTIYF
>TRBJ2-3|TRBV19
CASSTDRGRPYF
>TRBJ2-1|TRBV27
CASSPGLAGPNEQFF
>TRBJ2-7|TRBV2
CASSAGQTYEQYF
>TRBJ1-4|TRBV18
CASSPGLTTNEKLFF
>TRBJ2-2|TRBV19
CASNPRQAIFGGPGELFF
>TRBJ1-4|TRBV28
CASSQSGQGGEKLFF
>TRBJ2-7|TRBV20-1
CSAVAVGEQYF
>TRBJ1-2|TRBV6-2/TRBV6-3
CASSLPEDGRRSF
>TRBJ2-3|TRBV5-1
CASSRRTGVDTQYF
>TRBJ1-1|TRBV28
CASSFRGAGNTEAFF
>TRBJ1-4|TRBV25-1
CASAVGEATNEKLFF